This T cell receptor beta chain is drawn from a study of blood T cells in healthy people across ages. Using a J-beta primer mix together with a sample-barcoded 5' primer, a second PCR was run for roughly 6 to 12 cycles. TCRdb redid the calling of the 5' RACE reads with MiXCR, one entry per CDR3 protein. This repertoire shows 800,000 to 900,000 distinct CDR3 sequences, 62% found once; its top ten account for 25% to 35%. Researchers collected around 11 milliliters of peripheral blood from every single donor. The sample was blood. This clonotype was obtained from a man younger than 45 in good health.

CDR3 region: CAWPAGDNEQFF. CDR3 coding DNA: TGTGCCTGGCCAGCGGGTGACAATGAGCAGTTCTTC. This chain joins TRBV30 and TRBJ2-1; D might be TRBD2 (6 bases). CDR1 and CDR2 from the germline V gene are GTSNPN and SVGIG (reference sequence). The CDR3 extends over 12 amino acids. V was clipped by 5 bases and J by 5 bases, with 10 bases between them.